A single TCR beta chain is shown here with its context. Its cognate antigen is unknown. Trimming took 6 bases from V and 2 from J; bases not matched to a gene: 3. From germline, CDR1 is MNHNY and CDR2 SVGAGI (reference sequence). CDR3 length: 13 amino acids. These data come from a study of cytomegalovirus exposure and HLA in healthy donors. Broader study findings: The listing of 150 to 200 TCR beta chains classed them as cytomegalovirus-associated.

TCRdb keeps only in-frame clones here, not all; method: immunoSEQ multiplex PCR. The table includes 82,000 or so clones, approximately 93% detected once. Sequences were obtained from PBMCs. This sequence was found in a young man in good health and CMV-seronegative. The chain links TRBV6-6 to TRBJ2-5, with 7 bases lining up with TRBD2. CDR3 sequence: CASSAAGQETQYF. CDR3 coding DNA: TGTGCCAGCAGCGCAGCGGGACAAGAGACCCAGTACTTC.